The rows below give T cell receptor beta chains drawn from one sample of a study of control samples from healthy donors and cancer patients. Clones were sequenced by immunoSEQ multiplex PCR, and TCRdb holds only the in-frame ones, with some missing. The table includes approximately 150,000 clones, roughly 88% detected once. The specimen was blood. The receptors derive from a man younger than 35 in good health. CDR3s leave out the opening cysteine and the closing phenylalanine or tryptophan.

V gene | CDR3 protein
TRBV5-4 | ASSLGQGKNEQY
TRBV4-2 | ASSQFGSYEQY
TRBV4-1 | ASSQEVRGAQVAYEQY
TRBV6-5 | ASGTSGKHQPQH
TRBV11-2 | ASSFSQDPYEQY
TRBV5-1 | ASSSTKAGGLGNEQF
TRBV9 | ASSTTGLEETQY
TRBV9 | ARRQFWDEQY
TRBV4-2 | ASSQNQGTPNYGYT
TRBV5-6 | ASSLSSYGYT
TRBV7-9 | ASSLAGEQY
TRBV6-5 | ASSPGTGFNSPLH
TRBV30 | ARGGRGYYGYT
TRBV9 | ASSFQDGSLGSPLH
TRBV5-5 | ASSRAGLATDTQY
TRBV11-3 | ASSLDLNRGLPSGNTIY
TRBV20-1 | SARYNSPLH
TRBV7-2 | ASTRRLNTEAF
TRBV9 | ASSGQGGSPLH
TRBV7-7 | ASSFSGANTGELF
TRBV15 | ATSTDRGWTEAF
TRBV7-2 | ASSQWTGADTEAF
TRBV7-8 | ASSGEQGSPHYNEQF
TRBV4-1 | ASSQRPNRENTEAF
TRBV5-5 | ASSLTLLSGNTIY
TRBV5-1 | ASSLESSGWYNEQF
TRBV3-1/TRBV3-2 | ASSQGLEGTQY
TRBV14 | ASSQIDLGPTDTQY
TRBV7-2 | ASLPLIHTIY
TRBV4-2 | ASSQDYNGIETQY
TRBV27 | ASSSSGGGGSNQPQH
TRBV7-8 | ASTAGLSPEAF
TRBV2 | ASTSETDTQY
TRBV7-8 | ASSTDRGLGYT
TRBV5-6 | ASSLLSRLPYEQY
TRBV6-5 | ASSFDRGNTEAF
TRBV6-5 | ASSLLFGPPNEQF